This T cell receptor beta chain was captured in a study of control samples from healthy donors and cancer patients. This CDR3 has 12 amino acids. Per germline, CDR1 LNHDA and CDR2 SQIVND (reference sequence). Between the trimmed V and J ends, which lost 9 bases and 4 bases, there was a span of 10 bases. This clone was recorded only once. Sequencing used immunoSEQ multiplex PCR; TCRdb keeps in-frame clones, though not all of them. The repertoire includes over 150,000 clones, around 95% of them detected once, and around 6.2% sits in the top ten. The chain links TRBV19 to TRBJ1-3, with a weak D call TRBD1 (6 bases). The sequencing input was blood. The TCR sequence derives from a man aged 35 to 55 in good health. This CDR3 reads CASGGAGNTIYF. As DNA, the CDR3 is TGTGCCAGCGGGGGCGCGGGAAACACCATATATTTT.